Listed here is a single T cell receptor (beta chain). Its antigen is unknown. J gave up 7 bases and V 2 bases, and 1 base lay outside the gene matches. The CDR3 has 14 amino acids. Germline loops: CDR1 KGHSH, CDR2 LQKENI. The sample is drawn from a study of cytomegalovirus exposure and HLA in healthy donors. Study conclusions and caveats: Analysis was carried out at a later point, and it linked a missense DCLRE1C variant to TCR beta V- and J-gene trimming. Previous analysis showed most TCR beta V segments were productive about 87% or about 30% of the time. At a 0.05 false discovery rate, a later analysis found approximately 15,000 TCR beta sequences to be associated with HLA alleles. It was only CMV serostatus that was available as immune exposure information.

Primers: 60 Vbeta forward and 13 Jbeta reverse. Some clones are missing from TCRdb's copy, which holds only in-frame ones; the method was immunoSEQ multiplex PCR. The sample lists fewer than 75,000 clones, under 85% occurring once. This sequence joins TRBV18 and TRBJ2-1; 11 nucleotides agree with TRBD1. Source material: PBMCs. This clonotype was sampled from a woman in her twenties or thirties in good health and CMV-seronegative. The CDR3 region has the DNA TGTGCCAGCTCACCAAGGGACAGGGGGAATGAGCAGTTCTTC. Its protein product is CASSPRDRGNEQFF.